What follows is one T cell receptor (beta chain) and its context. Here immunoSEQ multiplex PCR was the method, and the copy in TCRdb shows in-frame clones only, minus some. In the table there are about 100,000 clones, about 77% of which are singletons. These data come from a study of blood T cell repertoires in COVID-19. In the study overall: COVID-19 samples collected from the United States, Italy and Spain covered acute and convalescent phases. The analysed material was cDNA or gDNA that came from T cells, B-cell-depleted T cells, or PBMCs.

The germline V gene has CDR1 SGHDT and CDR2 YYEEEE. Trimming cost V 0 bases and J 7 bases, with 7 bases left between them. The CDR3 contains 13 residues. The rearrangement uses TRBV5-6 and TRBJ1-4; D not resolved. The sample was peripheral blood. The TCR was taken from a woman aged 70-85 years with acute or convalescent COVID-19. CDR3 in DNA: TGTGCCAGCAGCTTGGTCGGGGTTGAAAAACTGTTTTTT. It specifies CASSLVGVEKLFF. Complete variable domain (other parts from reference TRBV5-6 and TRBJ1-4): DAGVTQSPTHLIKTRGQQVTLRCSPKSGHDTVSWYQQALGQGPQFIFQYYEEEERQRGNFPDRFSGHQFPNYSSELNVNALLLGDSALYLCASSLVGVEKLFFGSGTQLSVL.